This TCR beta chain is drawn from a study of technical replicates of blood from several donors (dated by TCRdb to the late 2010s). Of note for this clone: This clone's antigen is unknown. One base away there is no much larger clone; base qualities are not given.

The receptor library was made with the immunoSEQ multiplex PCR assay. Entries here come from immuneACCESS through TCRdb and include only in-frame sequences with V and J called. Some clones fail to appear in such tables; in the studies checked, an unresolved V gene covers under half of the shortfall, and the cause of the remainder is unknown. Counted in this sample were tens of thousands of clones; over 80% of them appeared once. The ten largest clones take up 0.27% of the sample. Sequencing was performed on T cells isolated from PBMCs. This clonotype was sampled from a human donor in good health.

The CDR3 region has the sequence CASSQPTSGSEQYF. The nucleotide sequence is given as TGCGCCAGCAGCCAACCGACTAGCGGGAGCGAGCAGTACTTC. The rearranged segments are TRBV4-1 and TRBJ2-7, and 12 bases in between align with TRBD2. The CDR3 goes from the cysteine to the phenylalanine over 14 residues. Just the 42-base CDR3 DNA is kept, in frame starting at base 1. The germline V gene provides CDR1 MGHRA and CDR2 YSYEKL. Compared with germline, V lacks 2 bases and J lacks 6 bases; bases without a gene match: 2.